The 9 T cell receptor beta chains reported below all come from one sample, sequenced in a study of shared clonotypes between healthy human individuals. TCRdb keeps only in-frame clones here, not all; method: immunoSEQ multiplex PCR. The table has some 980,000 clones, approximately 80% seen once; the top ten hold approximately 1.5%. The sequencing sample was made of memory CD4+ T cells sorted from blood. As for subset: CD45RA-negative fraction. The receptors shown here come from a man between 18 and 35 years old in good health.

The count of this clone is one. The chain links TRBV28 to TRBJ2-3; 9 nucleotides align to TRBD2. The CDR3 totals 15 residues. V lost 9 bases, J lost 2 bases, and 9 bases stayed unmatched. CDR1 MDHEN and CDR2 SYDVKM come from the germline V gene. The CDR3: CASPAGTSPTDTQYF. CDR3 in DNA: TGTGCCAGTCCCGCTGGGACTAGCCCCACAGATACGCAGTATTTT.

The genes are TRBV27 and TRBJ1-4, with a tentative D call TRBD1 (5 bases). V was clipped by 6 bases and J by 0 bases, with 8 bases between them. The CDR3 spans 14 residues. Germline CDR1 reads MNHEY; CDR2 reads SMNVEV (reference sequence). CDR3 coding DNA: TGTGCCAGCAGGCGGGGGACAACTAATGAAAAACTGTTTTTT. Amino acid sequence: CASRRGTTNEKLFF.

This clone occurred once. V usage is TRBV7-3 and J usage is TRBJ2-1; TRBD2 matches 12 bases. The CDR3 totals 15 residues. Trimming took 6 bases from V and 3 from J; bases not matched to a gene: 3. The germline V gene has CDR1 SGHTA and CDR2 FQGTGA. CDR3 DNA sequence: TGTGCCAGCAGTCGACTAGCGGGGGTCTACAATGAGCAGTTCTTC. Translated: CASSRLAGVYNEQFF. The full variable domain, rest sourced from reference TRBV7-3 and TRBJ2-1, is GAGVSQTPSNKVTEKGKYVELRCDPISGHTALYWYRQSLGQGPEFLIYFQGTGAADDSGLPNDRFFAVRPEGSVSTLKIQRTERGDSAVYLCASSRLAGVYNEQFFGPGTRLTVL.

The rearrangement joins TRBV6-1 to TRBJ2-3; TRBD1 agrees at 8 bases. V shed 3 bases and J 3 bases; nucleotides not matched to a gene: 5. This CDR3 is built from 15 residues. The V gene's germline CDR1 is MNHNS and CDR2 SASEGT. The CDR3 region is CASSDSGGWTDTQYF. In DNA form, the CDR3 reads TGTGCCAGCAGTGACTCAGGGGGCTGGACAGATACGCAGTATTTT.

The count of this clone is one. The same CDR3 can be traced to other DNA sequences in this sample. The genes are TRBV13 and TRBJ1-1; 8 bases map to TRBD1. Germline trimming cut 2 bases from V and 5 bases from J; bases unmatched to any gene: 1. The CDR3 is 13 amino acids. Germline lookup yields CDR1 PRHDT and CDR2 FYEKMQ (reference sequence). The CDR3 region is CASSLNRGTEAFF. For the CDR3, the DNA is TGTGCCAGCAGCTTAAACAGGGGGACTGAAGCTTTCTTT.

The chain links TRBV11-2 to TRBJ2-7, with 8 bases identical to TRBD2. V trimming: 4 bases; J trimming: 2 bases; junction bases outside the gene matches: 4. CDR3 length: 14 amino acids. The germline V gene has CDR1 SGHAT and CDR2 FQNNGV. The DNA for the CDR3 is TGTGCCAGCAGCTACGGGGGGGTGGCCTACGAGCAGTACTTC. This codes for CASSYGGVAYEQYF.

The J gene is TRBJ1-6, the V gene TRBV18, with 7 bases that match TRBD1. Germline V gene data show CDR1 as KGHSH and CDR2 as LQKENI. This CDR3 is 15 amino acids long. J gave up 7 bases and V 5 bases, and 8 bases lay outside the gene matches. The CDR3 protein is CASSTDRASNSPLHF. Here the CDR3 DNA reads TGTGCCAGCTCAACAGACAGGGCATCAAATTCACCCCTCCACTTT.

This chain links TRBV29-1 with TRBJ1-1; D gene ambiguous. V lost 7 bases and J 2 bases, leaving 11 bases between the germline ends. The germline V gene encodes CDR1 SQVTM and CDR2 ANQGSEA. The CDR3 totals 12 residues. The CDR3 loop is CSGLDGNTEAFF. The CDR3 nucleotides read TGCAGCGGACTCGACGGAAACACTGAAGCTTTCTTT.

The rearrangement links TRBV5-1 to TRBJ1-2, with 9 nucleotides matching TRBD1. Germline CDR1 SGHRS, CDR2 YFSETQ. V shed 4 bases, J shed 6 bases, and the junction held 16 bases outside the gene matches. This CDR3 spans 17 amino acids. CDR3 residues: CASSQAAIPGTGHGYTF. Written as DNA, the CDR3 is TGCGCCAGCAGCCAAGCGGCGATTCCCGGGACAGGGCATGGCTACACCTTC.